This T cell receptor (beta chain) was sequenced in a study of human T cells and chemical hapten exposure. Notes on the study in general: Sensitization with DPC brought no change to TCRs above 1 in 1000 in frequency.

Specified time point: patch test 3, about 24 weeks after DPC sensitization. Specified treatment: therapeutic diphenylcyclopropenone sensitization with weekly scalp DPC. This clonotype was counted at least ten times. Its antigen is not known. The CDR3 contains 11 residues. CDR1 is DFQATT, CDR2 SNEGSKA, per germline (reference sequence). Trimming stripped 3 bases from V and 6 bases from J, with 8 bases between. TCRdb re-analysed the RACE reads in MiXCR, keeping a single row per CDR3 protein. The sample holds over 55,000 distinct CDR3 sequences, roughly 10% seen once. This sequence joins TRBV20-1 and TRBJ1-2; tentative D call: TRBD1 (5 bases). The sample in question was whole blood, obtained in connection with sensitization to the hapten diphenylcyclopropenone (DPC). The clonotype was recovered from a woman aged 50 to 65 with alopecia areata. Some clones in this sample may be carry-over from other donors' samples. The CDR3 DNA reads TGCAGTGCTAGTCGGGGGAATGGCTACACCTTC. Its protein is CSASRGNGYTF.